The T cell receptor (beta chain) described here comes from a study of beta chain features in type 1 diabetes. Study conclusions and caveats: People with Type 1 diabetes carried modestly yet significantly shorter TCRB CDR3s in all four CD4+ subsets. Resolution of whether HLA type affects TCRB rearrangement was not achieved here.

Every isolated RNA sample was fully reverse transcribed, so sequencing captured expressed TCRB transcripts. The study sequenced naive, central memory and regulatory T cell samples to an average of roughly 3.8 million reads. The assay was immunoSEQ multiplex PCR, and TCRdb's table has in-frame clones only and misses some. The profile shows roughly 330,000 clones, approximately 13% of them singletons. This clone has just a few counts. Its target is not known. Unmatched junction bases numbered 12, after V lost 0 bases and J lost 3 bases. Germline V gene lookup returns CDR1 MGHRA and CDR2 YSYEKL. The length of the CDR3 is 18 residues.

Source material: naive CD4+ T cells from blood. The V call is TRBV4-1, the J call TRBJ1-1; 8 bases match TRBD1. This TCR came from a woman aged 18-35 years with type 1 diabetes. DNA of the CDR3: TGCGCCAGCAGCCAAGACATTCGACAGGGGCGCCGGGACACTGAAGCTTTCTTT. It codes for CASSQDIRQGRRDTEAFF.